This T cell receptor (beta chain) was recorded in a study of T cell responses to AZD1222 COVID-19 vaccine. This CDR3 is built from 15 residues. The J segment lost 4 bases and the V segment lost 6 bases, leaving 8 bases of the junction unmatched. The germline CDR1 and CDR2 sequences are MNHEY and SVGAGI. Sequenced by immunoSEQ multiplex PCR; TCRdb stores in-frame clones only, minus some. The sample carries about 50,000 clones, around nine tenths recorded once. Sequencing was performed on peripheral blood, taken on day 0 of AZD1222 vaccination. The receptor's source is an adult in good health. This chain uses TRBV6-5 with TRBJ2-2, with 7 positions matching TRBD2. CDR3 sequence (DNA): TGTGCCAGCAGGAGCGGACTAGTGGGCACCGGGGAGCTGTTTTTT. It codes for CASRSGLVGTGELFF.